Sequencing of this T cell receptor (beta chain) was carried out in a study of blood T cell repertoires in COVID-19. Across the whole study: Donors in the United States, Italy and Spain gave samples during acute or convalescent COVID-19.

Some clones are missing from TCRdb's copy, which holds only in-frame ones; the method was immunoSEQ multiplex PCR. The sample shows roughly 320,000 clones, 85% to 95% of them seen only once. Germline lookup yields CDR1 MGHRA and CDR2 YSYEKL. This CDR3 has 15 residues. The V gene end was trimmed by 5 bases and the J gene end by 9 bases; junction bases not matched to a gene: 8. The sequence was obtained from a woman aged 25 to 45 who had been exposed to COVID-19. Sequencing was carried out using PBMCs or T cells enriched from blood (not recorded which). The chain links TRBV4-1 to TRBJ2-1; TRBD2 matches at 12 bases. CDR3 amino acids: CASSFRLAGGFEQFF. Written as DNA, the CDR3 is TGCGCCAGCAGCTTCAGGCTAGCGGGGGGGTTTGAGCAGTTCTTC.